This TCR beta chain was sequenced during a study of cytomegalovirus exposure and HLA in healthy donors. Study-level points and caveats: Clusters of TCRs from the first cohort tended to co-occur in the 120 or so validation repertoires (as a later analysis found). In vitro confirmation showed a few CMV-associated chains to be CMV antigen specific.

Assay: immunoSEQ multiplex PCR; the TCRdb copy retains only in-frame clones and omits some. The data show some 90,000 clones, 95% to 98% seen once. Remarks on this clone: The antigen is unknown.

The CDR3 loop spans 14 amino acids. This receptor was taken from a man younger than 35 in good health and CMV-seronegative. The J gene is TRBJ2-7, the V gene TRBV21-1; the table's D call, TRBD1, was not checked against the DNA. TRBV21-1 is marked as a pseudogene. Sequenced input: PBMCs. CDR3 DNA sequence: TGTGCCAGCAGCAAAGTTGGGGCTTCCTACGAGCAGTACTTC. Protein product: CASSKVGASYEQYF.